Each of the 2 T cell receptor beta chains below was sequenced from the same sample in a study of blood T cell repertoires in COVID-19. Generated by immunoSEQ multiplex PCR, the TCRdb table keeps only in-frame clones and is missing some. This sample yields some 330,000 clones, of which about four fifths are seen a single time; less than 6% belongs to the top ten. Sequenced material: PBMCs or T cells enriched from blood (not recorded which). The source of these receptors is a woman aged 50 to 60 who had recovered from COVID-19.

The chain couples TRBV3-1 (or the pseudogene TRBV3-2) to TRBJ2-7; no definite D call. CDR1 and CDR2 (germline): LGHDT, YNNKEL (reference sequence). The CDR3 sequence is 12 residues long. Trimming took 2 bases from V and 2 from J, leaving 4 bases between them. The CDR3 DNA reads TGTGCCAGCAGCCAACGCGCCTACGAGCAGTACTTC. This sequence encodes CASSQRAYEQYF.

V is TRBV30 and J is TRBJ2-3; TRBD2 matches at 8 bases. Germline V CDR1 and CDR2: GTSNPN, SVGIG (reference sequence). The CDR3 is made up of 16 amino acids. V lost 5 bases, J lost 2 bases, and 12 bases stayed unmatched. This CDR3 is CAWDGFERGPTDTQYF. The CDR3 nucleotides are TGTGCCTGGGACGGGTTTGAGCGGGGGCCCACAGATACGCAGTATTTT.